This passage covers 21 T cell receptor beta chains from one sample sequenced in a study of OX40 agonist ivuxolimab in advanced cancers. Profiled with immunoSEQ multiplex PCR; TCRdb holds only in-frame clones, not every one. The top ten clones hold approximately 1.9% of a sample with more than 45,000 clones, around 90% of them seen once. This sample comprised CD4+ or CD8+ T cells sorted from blood, obtained in a trial of the OX40 agonist ivuxolimab. These receptors were collected from an adult with an advanced solid tumor such as melanoma, head and neck, liver or kidney cancer.

This clone has a single count. The V gene is TRBV11-3, the J gene TRBJ2-7; perhaps D is TRBD1 or TRBD2 (5 bases each). Germline lookup yields CDR1 SGHNT and CDR2 YENEEA. The CDR3 runs to 12 residues. Deletions cut 5 bases from V and 6 bases from J, with 11 bases between. CDR3 residues: CASSRGTSEQYF. CDR3 nucleotides: TGTGCCAGCAGCCGTGGGACGAGCGAGCAGTACTTC.

This chain links TRBV11-2 with TRBJ2-7; possible D gene TRBD1, 6 bases. Germline V gives CDR1 SGHAT, CDR2 FQNNGV. The V and J ends lost 5 bases and 7 bases respectively, with 18 bases between them. CDR3 length: 14 residues. CDR3 region: CASSAQPGASEQYF. CDR3 coding DNA: TGTGCCAGCAGCGCGCAACCAGGGGCCTCAGAGCAGTACTTC.

The CDR3 DNA is TGTGCCAGCAGCTTTAGCACAGGGGTCAGCTACACCTTC. Encoded protein: CASSFSTGVSYTF. The chain carries TRBV14 and TRBJ1-2; 7 nucleotides line up with TRBD1. Trimming cost V 5 bases and J 9 bases; bases outside gene matches: 9. Germline V gene sequence: CDR1 SGHDN, CDR2 FVKESK. The CDR3 consists of 13 residues.

This clone was seen a single time. The CDR3 loop reads CASSYQGFEGYTF. In DNA form, the CDR3 reads TGTGCCAGCAGTTACCAGGGTTTCGAAGGCTACACCTTC. The chain is built from TRBV6-6 and TRBJ1-2; TRBD1 is a possible D gene (5 bases). Germline CDR1 is MNHNY and CDR2 is SVGAGI (reference sequence). Trimming cost V 2 bases and J 8 bases, with 12 bases left between them. The CDR3 runs to 13 residues.

The V gene is TRBV19, the J gene TRBJ2-7, with 11 bases that match TRBD1. The CDR3 runs to 15 residues. Germline values: CDR1 LNHDA, CDR2 SQIVND (reference sequence). After removal of 5 bases from V and 1 base from J, the junction contained 4 bases not matched to a gene. The CDR3 protein is CASSLGTGGSYEQYF. In DNA form, the CDR3 reads TGTGCCAGTAGTCTCGGGACAGGGGGGTCCTACGAGCAGTACTTC.

The rearrangement links TRBV29-1 to TRBJ1-1; D ambiguous. CDR1 and CDR2 (germline): SQVTM, ANQGSEA. Trimming shortened V by 4 bases and J by 1 base, and 10 bases separated the two germline ends. The CDR3 is made up of 13 amino acids. CDR3 coding DNA: TGCAGCGTTGCCCCCCAAACGAACACTGAAGCTTTCTTT. Amino acid sequence: CSVAPQTNTEAFF.

This clone was recorded once. The chain couples TRBV4-2 to TRBJ2-1; the match to TRBD2 covers 12 bases. The germline gives CDR1 LGHNA, CDR2 YNFKEQ. The CDR3 loop spans 18 amino acids. V dropped 1 base and J dropped 4; count of bases not matched to a gene: 8. CDR3 loop: CASSQGPGGLAGYNEQFF. CDR3 bases: TGTGCCAGCAGCCAAGGGCCGGGCGGACTAGCGGGGTACAATGAGCAGTTCTTC.

This chain joins TRBV6-5 and TRBJ1-4; 8 bases match TRBD1. This CDR3 contains 15 residues. V shed 8 bases and J 5 bases; nucleotides not matched to a gene: 10. Germline V gives CDR1 MNHEY, CDR2 SVGAGI. CDR3 loop: CASRRGGTGNEKLFF. The DNA for the CDR3 is TGTGCCAGCCGGCGGGGCGGGACAGGAAATGAAAAACTGTTTTTT.

The chain carries TRBV2 and TRBJ1-2, with D unclear. The V end was cut by 6 bases, the J end by 0 bases, with 11 bases between. Germline CDR1 reads SNHLY; CDR2 reads FYNNEI. The CDR3 loop spans 14 amino acids. The CDR3 region has the DNA TGTGCCAGCAGCCTCTACAGCTCTAACTATGGCTACACCTTC. This codes for CASSLYSSNYGYTF. The complete variable domain, with remaining parts taken from reference TRBV2 and TRBJ1-2, reads EPEVTQTPSHQVTQMGQEVILRCVPISNHLYFYWYRQILGQKVEFLVSFYNNEISEKSEIFDDQFSVERPDGSNFTLKIRSTKLEDSAMYFCASSLYSSNYGYTFGSGTRLTVV.

The chain links TRBV6-5 to TRBJ1-2, with D tentatively TRBD1 (5 bases). The germline gives CDR1 MNHEY, CDR2 SVGAGI. V dropped 4 bases and J dropped 8 bases, with 14 bases sitting between them. The CDR3 has 13 residues. DNA for the CDR3: TGTGCCAGCAGTTCAGGGAGCGGTCTGGGCTACACCTTC. This translates into CASSSGSGLGYTF.

The chain links TRBV27 to TRBJ1-2, with D uncertain. The germline CDR1 and CDR2 sequences are MNHEY and SMNVEV (reference sequence). CDR3 size: 12 residues. Trimming shortened V by 4 bases and J by 4 bases, and 7 bases separated the two germline ends. For the CDR3, the DNA is TGTGCCAGCAGTTCGACGGCCTATGGCTACACCTTC. Translation: CASSSTAYGYTF.

This clone was observed a single time. This chain joins TRBV5-4 and TRBJ2-1; D is ambiguous. This CDR3 has 13 amino acids. The V end lost 1 base, the J end lost 6 bases, and 8 bases lay between the germline ends. Per germline, CDR1 SGHNT and CDR2 YYREEE (reference sequence). This chain's CDR3 is CASSLNLPNEQFF. The CDR3 nucleotides read TGTGCCAGCAGCTTGAACCTACCCAATGAGCAGTTCTTC.

The chain joins TRBV19 to TRBJ1-5; TRBD1 matches at 11 bases. The junction had 6 bases not matched to a gene; V was cut back by 2 bases and J by 6 bases. CDR1 and CDR2 (germline): LNHDA, SQIVND (reference sequence). This CDR3 region has 16 residues. Written as DNA, the CDR3 is TGTGCCAGTAGTATAACCGGGACAGGGGGAAGTCAGCCCCAGCATTTT. This encodes CASSITGTGGSQPQHF.

This chain links TRBV6-1 with TRBJ2-7, with 7 bases that match TRBD2. The CDR3 length is 15 residues. The germline gives CDR1 MNHNS, CDR2 SASEGT. J gave up 4 bases and V 7 bases, and 13 bases lay outside the gene matches. The CDR3 DNA sequence: TGTGCCAGCAAACTAGGGGCTAGCGGTGGGTACGAGCAGTACTTC. It yields the protein CASKLGASGGYEQYF.

This clone is a singleton in its sample. V gene TRBV11-1 combines with J gene TRBJ1-2, with 11 bases identical to TRBD1. Germline values: CDR1 SGHAT, CDR2 FQDESV (reference sequence). Germline trimming cut 3 bases from V and 4 bases from J; bases unmatched to any gene: 4. The CDR3 loop spans 15 amino acids. CDR3 protein: CASSLPGQGGYGYTF. In nucleotides, the CDR3 is TGTGCCAGCAGCTTGCCGGGACAGGGGGGCTATGGCTACACCTTC.

The chain recombines TRBV6-1 with TRBJ2-2, with a possible D match to TRBD2 (6 bases). The CDR3 loop spans 14 amino acids. The germline V gene has CDR1 MNHNS and CDR2 SASEGT. Trimming took off 11 bases at V and 2 bases at J, with 15 bases between the two ends. The CDR3 DNA sequence: TGTGCCTCGGAGGGATTGAAAAACACCGGGGAGCTGTTTTTT. Its protein is CASEGLKNTGELFF.

This clone has only a few counts. The V gene is TRBV18, the J gene TRBJ2-7; D call uncertain. The V and J ends lost 0 bases and 5 bases respectively, with 8 bases between them. The CDR3 has 13 residues. Looked up from germline, CDR1 is KGHSH and CDR2 is LQKENI. DNA for the CDR3: TGTGCCAGCTCACCACCAGGGATGGACGAGCAGTACTTC. Translation gives CASSPPGMDEQYF.

The rearrangement links TRBV7-3 to TRBJ2-5; 11 bases are a match to TRBD2. Germline-derived CDR1 and CDR2 are SGHTA and FQGTGA. The CDR3 contains 15 residues. Trimming at V came to 5 bases and at J to 5 bases, leaving 7 bases not matched to a gene. CDR3 DNA: TGTGCCAGCAGCCCGAATAGCGGGAGGGCGGAGACCCAGTACTTC. It specifies CASSPNSGRAETQYF.

This chain links TRBV9 with TRBJ2-2, with a possible D match to TRBD2 (6 bases). There are 16 residues in the CDR3. Trimming took off 2 bases at V and 6 bases at J, with 17 bases between the two ends. The germline CDR1 and CDR2 sequences are SGDLS and YYNGEE. CDR3 sequence (DNA): TGTGCCAGCAGCGTCGGGGGACGACCTGTTCCCGGGGAGCTGTTTTTT. Translation gives CASSVGGRPVPGELFF.

The chain employs TRBV10-3 and TRBJ1-2; 7 bases are a match to TRBD1. The CDR3 runs to 14 residues. Germline V gives CDR1 ENHRY, CDR2 SYGVKD. V shed 6 bases and J 2 bases; nucleotides not matched to a gene: 6. The CDR3 reads CAIRWDRTNYGYTF. CDR3 nucleotide sequence: TGTGCCATCAGATGGGACAGAACCAACTATGGCTACACCTTC.

The J gene is TRBJ1-5, the V gene TRBV30; 9 bases line up with TRBD1. Trimming removed 1 base from V and 4 bases from J; junction bases left unmatched: 2. Germline V gene lookup returns CDR1 GTSNPN and CDR2 SVGIG (reference sequence). This CDR3 has 14 amino acids. The CDR3 loop reads CAWSDDRGNQPQHF. In DNA form, the CDR3 reads TGTGCCTGGAGTGATGACAGGGGGAATCAGCCCCAGCATTTT.